This TCR beta chain was found in a study of identical twins. Study-level findings and limits: Researchers caution that invariant MAIT and iNKT cells could partly confound zero-insertion analyses.

A word on this clonotype: Its antigen is not known.

Unique molecular identifiers were present on the cDNA, which also gained a universal primer site by template switching. TCRdb analysed the 5' RACE reads with MiXCR anew, one entry per CDR3 protein. The table includes a few hundred thousand distinct CDR3 sequences, 9.5% to 10% detected once. These data were also reused for a study on yellow fever vaccine responses in identical twins. This second study says: On the reported evidence, twins' vaccine T cell responses seemed partly convergent and partly personalized.

The source of this sequence is a woman under 30 in good health. Sample: PBMCs.

CDR3 sequence (DNA): TGTGCCAGCAGCACGTGGACAGGGTCCATCCTAAATGAGCAGTTCTTC. This encodes CASSTWTGSILNEQFF. The V call is TRBV7-9, the J call TRBJ2-1; the match to TRBD1 covers 8 bases. CDR1 is SEHNR, CDR2 FQNEAQ, per germline (reference sequence). V was clipped by 5 bases and J by 7 bases; unmatched bases: 13. This CDR3 comprises 16 residues.